This is a list of T cell receptor beta chains from one sample in a study of regulatory T cells in long-lasting Graves disease. TCRdb used MiXCR to reprocess the multiplex PCR reads, holding one entry per CDR3 protein. The sample carries roughly 400,000 distinct CDR3 sequences, around a fifth recorded once. The material sequenced was peripheral blood mononuclear cells (PBMCs), taken when the disease was refractory, from a patient treated with antithyroid drugs. Receptors were obtained from a female donor with Graves disease. CDR3s include the opening cysteine and the closing phenylalanine or tryptophan. Each record gives: clone size, D gene, J gene, V gene, CDR3 protein, CDR3 DNA. The D gene is left open where the match is weak. The size of a clone is reported for some rows only, either as once, few or many, or as a class for expanded clones.

clone size: .
D gene: .
J gene: TRBJ2-6
V gene: TRBV7-9
CDR3 protein: CASSSQVILSGANVLTF
CDR3 DNA: TGTGCCAGCAGCTCCCAGGTCATCCTTTCTGGGGCCAACGTCCTGACTTTC

clone size: many
D gene: .
J gene: TRBJ2-5
V gene: TRBV7-9
CDR3 protein: CASSLQPGAETQYF
CDR3 DNA: TGTGCCAGCAGCTTACAGCCTGGGGCGGAGACCCAGTACTTC

clone size: many
D gene: TRBD1
J gene: TRBJ1-2
V gene: TRBV28
CDR3 protein: CASSPDRGQEGYTF
CDR3 DNA: TGTGCCAGCAGCCCAGACAGGGGGCAGGAGGGCTACACCTTC

clone size: few
D gene: .
J gene: TRBJ2-2
V gene: TRBV18
CDR3 protein: CASSPLVRNTGELFF
CDR3 DNA: TGTGCCAGCTCACCGCTGGTGAGGAACACCGGGGAGCTGTTTTTT

clone size: .
D gene: .
J gene: TRBJ2-7
V gene: TRBV4-1
CDR3 protein: CASSEAGRYEQYF
CDR3 DNA: TGCGCCAGCAGCGAAGCAGGGCGGTACGAGCAGTACTTC

clone size: many
D gene: .
J gene: TRBJ1-6
V gene: TRBV30
CDR3 protein: CAWRPARVSPLHF
CDR3 DNA: TGTGCCTGGAGGCCCGCGAGGGTGTCACCCCTCCACTTT

clone size: many
D gene: .
J gene: TRBJ2-5
V gene: TRBV15
CDR3 protein: CATSDVGTQYF
CDR3 DNA: TGTGCCACCTCAGACGTCGGGACCCAGTACTTC

clone size: once
D gene: .
J gene: TRBJ2-5
V gene: TRBV15
CDR3 protein: CATSRPKDEGRETQYF
CDR3 DNA: TGTGCCACCAGCAGACCTAAGGACGAAGGGAGGGAGACCCAGTACTTC

clone size: .
D gene: .
J gene: TRBJ1-1
V gene: TRBV30
CDR3 protein: CAWISREDIAFF
CDR3 DNA: TGTGCCTGGATCTCCAGGGAGGATATAGCTTTCTTT

clone size: .
D gene: TRBD2
J gene: TRBJ2-3
V gene: TRBV20-1
CDR3 protein: CSASPLGLAGSTDTQYF
CDR3 DNA: TGCAGTGCTAGCCCTTTGGGACTAGCGGGCAGCACAGATACGCAGTATTTT

clone size: .
D gene: .
J gene: TRBJ1-1
V gene: TRBV4-2
CDR3 protein: CASSQDTAGAEAFF
CDR3 DNA: TGTGCCAGCAGCCAAGATACCGCAGGCGCCGAAGCTTTCTTT

clone size: many
D gene: TRBD1
J gene: TRBJ1-2
V gene: TRBV27
CDR3 protein: CASSLSGDRARRGYTF
CDR3 DNA: TGTGCCAGCAGTTTATCCGGGGACAGGGCCAGGCGGGGCTACACCTTC

clone size: many
D gene: .
J gene: TRBJ1-2
V gene: TRBV9
CDR3 protein: CASSVSGVYGYTF
CDR3 DNA: TGTGCCAGCAGCGTCTCCGGGGTTTATGGCTACACCTTC

clone size: few
D gene: TRBD1
J gene: TRBJ1-2
V gene: TRBV7-8
CDR3 protein: CASSLLGQGRYGYTF
CDR3 DNA: TGTGCCAGCAGCTTATTGGGACAGGGCCGGTATGGCTACACCTTC

clone size: many
D gene: TRBD1
J gene: TRBJ1-6
V gene: TRBV19
CDR3 protein: CASSLGRGNSPLHF
CDR3 DNA: TGTGCCAGTAGCCTCGGCAGGGGGAATTCACCCCTCCACTTT

clone size: few
D gene: .
J gene: TRBJ2-7
V gene: TRBV10-1
CDR3 protein: CASSESTGFLREQYF
CDR3 DNA: TGCGCCAGCAGTGAGTCGACGGGGTTTCTACGGGAGCAGTACTTC

clone size: .
D gene: .
J gene: TRBJ2-7
V gene: TRBV5-1
CDR3 protein: CASSRDGSSYEQYF
CDR3 DNA: TGCGCCAGCAGCAGGGACGGGAGCTCCTACGAGCAGTACTTC

clone size: .
D gene: TRBD2
J gene: TRBJ2-1
V gene: TRBV29-1
CDR3 protein: CSVEELAGVGNEQFF
CDR3 DNA: TGCAGCGTTGAAGAACTAGCGGGAGTGGGGAATGAGCAGTTCTTC

clone size: few
D gene: .
J gene: TRBJ1-5
V gene: TRBV6-1
CDR3 protein: CASSGWGGDQPQHF
CDR3 DNA: TGTGCCAGCAGTGGCTGGGGGGGCGATCAGCCCCAGCATTTT

clone size: many
D gene: .
J gene: TRBJ2-5
V gene: TRBV12-3/TRBV12-4
CDR3 protein: CASSGPSGETQYF
CDR3 DNA: TGTGCCAGCAGTGGACCCTCGGGGGAGACCCAGTACTTC

clone size: .
D gene: .
J gene: TRBJ2-2
V gene: TRBV7-2
CDR3 protein: CASSSSANTGELFF
CDR3 DNA: TGTGCCAGCAGCTCATCGGCGAACACCGGGGAGCTGTTTTTT

clone size: .
D gene: TRBD2
J gene: TRBJ2-7
V gene: TRBV4-2
CDR3 protein: CASSHGVAGYEQYF
CDR3 DNA: TGTGCCAGCAGCCACGGGGTAGCGGGATACGAGCAGTACTTC

clone size: .
D gene: .
J gene: TRBJ2-5
V gene: TRBV4-1
CDR3 protein: CASSQGRLETQYF
CDR3 DNA: TGCGCCAGCAGCCAAGGGAGGTTAGAGACCCAGTACTTC

clone size: many
D gene: .
J gene: TRBJ2-7
V gene: TRBV28
CDR3 protein: CASSFGPLGPEQYF
CDR3 DNA: TGTGCCAGCAGTTTCGGGCCCCTGGGACCCGAGCAGTACTTC

clone size: .
D gene: TRBD1
J gene: TRBJ1-1
V gene: TRBV19
CDR3 protein: CASSSMGGGYTEAFF
CDR3 DNA: TGTGCCAGTAGTTCCATGGGAGGGGGCTACACTGAAGCTTTCTTT

clone size: few
D gene: .
J gene: TRBJ2-7
V gene: TRBV20-1
CDR3 protein: CSARTRAYEQYF
CDR3 DNA: TGCAGTGCTAGGACTAGGGCCTACGAGCAGTACTTC

clone size: .
D gene: .
J gene: TRBJ1-1
V gene: TRBV6-1
CDR3 protein: CASSQIMGTSKLRPNTEAFF
CDR3 DNA: TGTGCCAGCAGCCAAATTATGGGAACCTCTAAATTACGGCCGAACACTGAAGCTTTCTTT

clone size: .
D gene: .
J gene: TRBJ1-6
V gene: TRBV5-6
CDR3 protein: CASSLIGDNSPLHF
CDR3 DNA: TGTGCCAGCAGCTTGATAGGGGATAATTCACCCCTCCACTTT

clone size: .
D gene: .
J gene: TRBJ2-4
V gene: TRBV30
CDR3 protein: CAWSVRTHKNIQYF
CDR3 DNA: TGTGCCTGGAGTGTTAGGACCCACAAAAACATTCAGTACTTC

clone size: many
D gene: .
J gene: TRBJ1-1
V gene: TRBV7-2
CDR3 protein: CASSLDGRQGQAFF
CDR3 DNA: TGTGCCAGCAGCTTAGATGGGCGTCAGGGGCAAGCTTTCTTT

clone size: many
D gene: .
J gene: TRBJ2-7
V gene: TRBV6-1
CDR3 protein: CAIRTEGYEQYF
CDR3 DNA: TGTGCCATCCGGACAGAGGGCTACGAGCAGTACTTC

clone size: many
D gene: .
J gene: TRBJ1-1
V gene: TRBV2
CDR3 protein: CASRGYGDTEAFF
CDR3 DNA: TGTGCCAGCAGGGGGTATGGGGACACTGAAGCTTTCTTT

clone size: few
D gene: .
J gene: TRBJ2-6
V gene: TRBV19
CDR3 protein: CASSMWWGRGANVLTF
CDR3 DNA: TGTGCCAGTAGTATGTGGTGGGGGCGAGGGGCCAACGTCCTGACTTTC

clone size: many
D gene: .
J gene: TRBJ1-2
V gene: TRBV15
CDR3 protein: CATSTEGRGGYTF
CDR3 DNA: TGTGCCACCAGCACAGAGGGACGAGGGGGCTACACCTTC

clone size: many
D gene: .
J gene: TRBJ2-5
V gene: TRBV5-6
CDR3 protein: CASSLWGAEETQYF
CDR3 DNA: TGTGCCAGCAGCTTGTGGGGGGCGGAGGAGACCCAGTACTTC

clone size: few
D gene: .
J gene: TRBJ1-3
V gene: TRBV11-2
CDR3 protein: CASSLDPSTGSGNTIYF
CDR3 DNA: TGTGCCAGCAGCTTAGACCCAAGCACAGGCTCTGGAAACACCATATATTTT

clone size: few
D gene: .
J gene: TRBJ2-7
V gene: TRBV9
CDR3 protein: CASSPGPNPREQYF
CDR3 DNA: TGTGCCAGCAGCCCGGGACCCAACCCGCGCGAGCAGTACTTC

clone size: once
D gene: TRBD2
J gene: TRBJ2-3
V gene: TRBV20-1
CDR3 protein: CSASLTSGATDTQYF
CDR3 DNA: TGCAGTGCTAGCCTCACTAGCGGAGCCACAGATACGCAGTATTTT

clone size: few
D gene: TRBD2
J gene: TRBJ2-5
V gene: TRBV6-5
CDR3 protein: CASSYPSPGLVSETQYF
CDR3 DNA: TGTGCCAGCAGTTACCCCTCCCCGGGACTAGTATCCGAGACCCAGTACTTC

clone size: few
D gene: .
J gene: TRBJ1-2
V gene: TRBV24-1
CDR3 protein: CATSDPAWGYTF
CDR3 DNA: TGTGCCACCAGTGATCCAGCCTGGGGCTACACCTTC

clone size: .
D gene: .
J gene: TRBJ1-1
V gene: TRBV5-1
CDR3 protein: CASSPYPGTKNTEAFF
CDR3 DNA: TGCGCCAGCAGCCCGTACCCGGGGACAAAGAACACTGAAGCTTTCTTT

clone size: many
D gene: TRBD1
J gene: TRBJ1-6
V gene: TRBV7-2
CDR3 protein: CASSLGLGQALDSPLHF
CDR3 DNA: TGTGCCAGCAGCTTAGGCCTGGGACAGGCGCTGGATTCACCCCTCCACTTT

clone size: .
D gene: .
J gene: TRBJ1-1
V gene: TRBV5-6
CDR3 protein: CASSSPLTVNTEAFF
CDR3 DNA: TGTGCCAGCAGCTCTCCTCTCACAGTGAACACTGAAGCTTTCTTT

clone size: many
D gene: TRBD1
J gene: TRBJ1-4
V gene: TRBV20-1
CDR3 protein: CSAHGTGGQKLFF
CDR3 DNA: TGCAGTGCTCACGGGACAGGGGGACAAAAACTGTTTTTT

clone size: .
D gene: .
J gene: TRBJ1-1
V gene: TRBV30
CDR3 protein: CAWTRGALHRTMYTEAFF
CDR3 DNA: TGTGCCTGGACCCGTGGGGCCCTGCACAGGACTATGTACACTGAAGCTTTCTTT